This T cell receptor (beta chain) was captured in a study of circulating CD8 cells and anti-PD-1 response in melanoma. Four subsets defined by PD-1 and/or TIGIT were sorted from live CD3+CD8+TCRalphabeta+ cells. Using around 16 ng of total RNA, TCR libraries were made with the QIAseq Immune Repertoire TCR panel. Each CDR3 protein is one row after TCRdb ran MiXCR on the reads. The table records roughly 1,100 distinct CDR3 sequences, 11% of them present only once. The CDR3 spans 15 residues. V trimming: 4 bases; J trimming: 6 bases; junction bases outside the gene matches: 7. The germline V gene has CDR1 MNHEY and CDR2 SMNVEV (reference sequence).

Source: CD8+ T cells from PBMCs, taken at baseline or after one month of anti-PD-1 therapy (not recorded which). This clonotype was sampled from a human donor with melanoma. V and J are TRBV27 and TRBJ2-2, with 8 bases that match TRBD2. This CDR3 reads CASSSNGREAGELFF. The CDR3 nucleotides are TGTGCCAGCAGTTCAAACGGGAGGGAGGCCGGGGAGCTGTTTTTT.